The source of this T cell receptor (beta chain) is a study of graft-versus-host responses after intestinal transplantation. Study background: Recipients got multivisceral, liver-intestinal, or isolated intestinal transplants.

V gave up 7 bases and J gave up 7 bases; unmatched junction bases: 5. Germline V gene lookup returns CDR1 MNHEY and CDR2 SMNVEV (reference sequence). This CDR3 comprises 13 residues. In the case of this clone: The antigen remains unidentified.

Assay used: immunoSEQ multiplex PCR; TCRdb lists only in-frame clones, some missing. The sample holds 90,000 to 120,000 clones, roughly 86% seen once. Sample: unstimulated CD4+ T cells sorted from spleen or lymph node cells, taken before transplant. The J gene is TRBJ1-3, the V gene TRBV27; TRBD1 aligns across 9 bases. This TCR was sampled from a human donor who was the organ donor for an intestinal transplant. CDR3 protein: CASKGQGSNTIYF. The CDR3 bases are TGTGCCAGCAAGGGACAGGGTTCGAACACCATATATTTT.